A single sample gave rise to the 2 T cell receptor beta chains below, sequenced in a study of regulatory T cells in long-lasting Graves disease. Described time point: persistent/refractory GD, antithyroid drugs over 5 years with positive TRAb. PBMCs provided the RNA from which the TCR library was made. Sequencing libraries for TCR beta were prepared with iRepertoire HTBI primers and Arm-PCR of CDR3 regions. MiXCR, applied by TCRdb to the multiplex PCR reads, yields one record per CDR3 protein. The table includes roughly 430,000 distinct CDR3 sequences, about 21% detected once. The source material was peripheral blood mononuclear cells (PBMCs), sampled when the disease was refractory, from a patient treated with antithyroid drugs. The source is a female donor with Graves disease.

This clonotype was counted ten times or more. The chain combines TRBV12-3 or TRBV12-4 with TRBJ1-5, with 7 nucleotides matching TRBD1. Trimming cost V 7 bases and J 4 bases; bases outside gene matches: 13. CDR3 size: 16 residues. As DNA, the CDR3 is TGTGCCAGCAATCTGCAGGGCAGGGGGGAAAATCAGCCCCAGCATTTT. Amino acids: CASNLQGRGENQPQHF.

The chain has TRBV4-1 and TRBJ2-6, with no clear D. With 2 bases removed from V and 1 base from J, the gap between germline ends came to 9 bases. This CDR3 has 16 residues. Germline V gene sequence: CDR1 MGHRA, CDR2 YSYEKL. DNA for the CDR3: TGCGCCAGCAGCCAATCGAGTCTGTCTGGGGCCAACGTCCTGACTTTC. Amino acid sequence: CASSQSSLSGANVLTF.